The source of this T cell receptor (delta chain) is a study of Vδ1+ human thymocytes. Regarding the study as a whole: Thymic TRG and TRD repertoires appeared highly polyclonal, with Gaussian CDR3 length distributions. TRD repertoires were essentially private, unlike widely shared TRG clonotypes.

RNA was extracted from the cells and then reverse transcribed. Multiplex PCR used pooled V-gene forward primers and a constant-region reverse primer to amplify CDR3s. TCRdb used CATT to re-call clones from the multiplex PCR reads. The sample includes 45,000 to 60,000 delta-chain clones, roughly 16% seen only once; the top ten take roughly 0.37%. Notes on this clone: What it binds is not known.

Vdelta1+ thymocyte sorts reached between about 97% and 99.6% purity. The CDR3 has 18 residues. The germline CDR1 and CDR2 sequences are TSWWSYY and QGS. Trimming took 0 bases from V and 2 from J, leaving 19 bases between them. Sequenced material: Vdelta1+ gamma-delta thymocytes from the thymus. Described subset: FACS-sorted CD3+ TCRalphabeta- TCRVdelta1+ TCRVdelta2- thymocytes. The TCR sequence derives from a girl less than two years old who had congenital heart surgery. The rearrangement uses TRDV1 and TRDJ1; the D gene is possibly TRDD3 (5 bases). The CDR3 DNA reads as TGTGCTCTTGGGGAACTCTCCGAAGGCCGCCCTGGGACCGATAAACTCATCTTT. This translates into CALGELSEGRPGTDKLIF.